The 15 T cell receptor beta chains below were found in one sample sequenced in a study of graft-versus-host responses after intestinal transplantation. This table comes from immunoSEQ multiplex PCR, and its TCRdb copy is limited to in-frame clones, with some not included. The repertoire holds 75,000 to 100,000 clones, with more than 85% as singletons. Their antigens remain unidentified. Sequenced material: unstimulated CD4+ T cells sorted from spleen or lymph node cells, taken before intestinal transplant. These receptors originate from a human donor who received an intestinal transplant.

This rearrangement joins TRBV19 to TRBJ2-3, with 8 bases matching TRBD1. Germline assignment: CDR1 LNHDA and CDR2 SQIVND (reference sequence). The V and J ends lost 7 bases and 2 bases, in that order; junction bases with no gene match: 8. The CDR3 runs 15 residues. Here the CDR3 reads CASTPGTGLTDTQYF. The CDR3 DNA follows: TGTGCCAGTACCCCCGGGACAGGACTCACAGATACGCAGTATTTT.

The chain is built from TRBV7-2 and TRBJ2-7; D gene unclear. Looked up from germline, CDR1 is SGHTA and CDR2 is FQGNSA. Trimming removed 0 bases from V and 6 bases from J, with 3 bases in between. This CDR3 has 11 amino acids. This chain's CDR3 is CASSLALEQYF. For the CDR3, the DNA is TGTGCCAGCAGCTTAGCACTCGAGCAGTACTTC.

The V call is TRBV6-5, the J call TRBJ1-3; 9 bases are a match to TRBD1. Germline-derived CDR1 and CDR2 are MNHEY and SVGAGI. With V trimmed by 8 bases and J by 2 bases, 7 bases remained unmatched. This CDR3 region has 15 residues. CDR3 sequence reads: CASSRTGATGNTIYF. Written as DNA, the CDR3 is TGTGCCAGCTCCCGGACAGGGGCGACTGGAAACACCATATATTTT.

The chain is built from TRBV19 and TRBJ1-5; TRBD1 might be the D (5 bases). The CDR3 has 23 residues. Germline V gene lookup returns CDR1 LNHDA and CDR2 SQIVND (reference sequence). CDR3 nucleotides: TGTGCGTCTTTACCCGCCGGGACGCGGGGGTTACAGCGGGGAGAAATTAGCAATCAGCCCCAGCATTTT. It translates to CASLPAGTRGLQRGEISNQPQHF.

This chain joins TRBV4-2 and TRBJ2-2, with D perhaps matching TRBD2 (7 bases). The CDR3 has 18 residues. V lost 3 bases and J 2 bases, leaving 19 bases between the germline ends. Germline V gene data show CDR1 as LGHNA and CDR2 as YNFKEQ. In DNA, the CDR3 is TGTGCCAGCAGCCACCGGGGGGCAACTAGTCTCAACACCGGGGAGCTGTTTTTT. This encodes CASSHRGATSLNTGELFF.

This rearrangement joins TRBV4-3 to TRBJ1-6; D not resolved. CDR1 is LGHNA and CDR2 is YSLEER in the germline V gene. This CDR3 has 16 residues. The V end was cut by 0 bases, the J end by 0 bases, with 6 bases between. The CDR3, as DNA: TGCGCCAGCAGCCAAGAGATGAGCTCCTATAATTCACCCCTCCACTTT. Encoded protein: CASSQEMSSYNSPLHF.

This clone was recorded a few times. This chain's CDR3 is CASRNLGQGNEKLFF. In DNA, the CDR3 is TGTGCCAGCAGGAACTTGGGACAGGGAAATGAAAAACTGTTTTTT. The chain couples TRBV6-5 to TRBJ1-4; TRBD1 matches 9 bases. The CDR3 is 15 amino acids. Looked up from germline, CDR1 is MNHEY and CDR2 is SVGAGI. Germline trimming cut 6 bases from V and 5 bases from J; bases unmatched to any gene: 7.

V and J are TRBV30 and TRBJ1-1, with D perhaps TRBD1 (5 bases). Trimming pared 6 bases from V and 0 bases from J, leaving 20 bases between. The CDR3 has 16 residues. In germline, CDR1 is GTSNPN, CDR2 SVGIG (reference sequence). In DNA, the CDR3 is TGTGCCTGTCCTCAAAGGGGCTTTTTAATGAACACTGAAGCTTTCTTT. Translation gives CACPQRGFLMNTEAFF.

This sequence joins TRBV7-7 and TRBJ2-5; 11 bases map to TRBD2. Germline CDR1 reads SSHAT; CDR2 reads FNYEAQ (reference sequence). The CDR3 totals 17 residues. V shed 1 base, J shed 5 bases, and the junction held 9 bases outside the gene matches. In nucleotides, the CDR3 is TGTGCCAGCAGCTTAGTGGGGGGGACTAGCGGCTTTGAGACCCAGTACTTC. Amino acids: CASSLVGGTSGFETQYF.

The V and J genes are TRBV19 and TRBJ1-6, with 7 bases lining up with TRBD1. The V and J ends lost 4 bases and 8 bases, in that order; junction bases with no gene match: 5. This CDR3 comprises 14 residues. Germline V lookup: CDR1 LNHDA, CDR2 SQIVND (reference sequence). Here the CDR3 reads CASSTSGGYSPLHF. CDR3 bases: TGTGCCAGTAGTACTTCAGGGGGTTATTCACCCCTCCACTTT.

The V call is TRBV7-9, the J call TRBJ1-4; D perhaps matches TRBD1 (5 bases). V lost 5 bases to trimming and J lost 4 bases, with 14 bases between them. Germline CDR1 is SEHNR and CDR2 is FQNEAQ (reference sequence). This CDR3 is built from 15 residues. The CDR3 DNA reads as TGTGCCAGCAGCCGTACAGGCAGTTATAATGAAAAACTGTTTTTT. Its translation is CASSRTGSYNEKLFF. Based on the CDR3 plus reference TRBV7-9 and TRBJ1-4, the full variable domain is DTGVSQNPRHKITKRGQNVTFRCDPISEHNRLYWYRQTLGQGPEFLTYFQNEAQLEKSRLLSDRFSAERPKGSFSTLEIQRTEQGDSAMYLCASSRTGSYNEKLFFGSGTQLSVL.

Here the CDR3 reads CASSPDRGDYGYTF. CDR3 DNA: TGTGCCAGCAGCCCCGACAGGGGGGACTATGGCTACACCTTC. J is TRBJ1-2 and V is TRBV5-6; the match to TRBD1 covers 9 bases. V lost 4 bases to trimming and J lost 3 bases; unmatched junction nucleotides: 4. From germline, CDR1 is SGHDT and CDR2 YYEEEE. The CDR3 spans 14 residues.

The sample holds one count of this clone. The J gene is TRBJ2-2, the V gene TRBV2; 8 positions agree with TRBD1. After removal of 7 bases from V and 6 bases from J, the junction contained 7 bases not matched to a gene. The germline CDR1 and CDR2 sequences are SNHLY and FYNNEI. This CDR3 region has 14 residues. As DNA, the CDR3 is TGTGCCAGCACGGGACAGGCTCTGCCCGGGGAGCTGTTTTTT. It is translated as CASTGQALPGELFF. The entire variable domain, with the rest obtained from reference TRBV2 and TRBJ2-2, is as follows: EPEVTQTPSHQVTQMGQEVILRCVPISNHLYFYWYRQILGQKVEFLVSFYNNEISEKSEIFDDQFSVERPDGSNFTLKIRSTKLEDSAMYFCASTGQALPGELFFGEGSRLTVL.

The chain has TRBV30 and TRBJ1-6, with D uncertain. This CDR3 contains 14 residues. Trimming cost V 4 bases and J 0 bases, with 7 bases left between them. The germline V gene has CDR1 GTSNPN and CDR2 SVGIG (reference sequence). The DNA for the CDR3 is TGTGCCTGGAAATCCAACTCCTATAATTCACCCCTCCACTTT. Residues: CAWKSNSYNSPLHF.

Only one count was recorded for this clone. The chain carries TRBV6-1 and TRBJ1-5, with D tentatively TRBD1 (6 bases). Looked up from germline, CDR1 is MNHNS and CDR2 is SASEGT. This CDR3 is 17 amino acids long. V was trimmed by 4 bases and J by 1 base, leaving 17 bases between them. This CDR3 is CASSALQGRGSNQPQHF. The DNA of the CDR3 is TGTGCCAGCAGTGCCTTACAGGGCAGGGGAAGCAATCAGCCCCAGCATTTT.